This TCR beta chain was identified in a study of blood T cell repertoires in COVID-19. Looking at the study overall: Acute and convalescent COVID-19 samples came from the United States, Italy and Spain. PBMCs, B-cell-depleted T cells, or T cells were the source of the cDNA or gDNA that made up the material.

Germline V gene sequence: CDR1 SGDLS, CDR2 YYNGEE. V lost 2 bases and J 5 bases, leaving 10 bases between the germline ends. CDR3 length equals 13 residues. As originally analysed: Estimation of nucleated cell counts was performed using reference gene primer amplification. This table comes from immunoSEQ multiplex PCR, and its TCRdb copy is limited to in-frame clones, with some not included. V, J and clone size derive from that table, while D and trimming were established from the DNA sequence. The repertoire holds about 230,000 clones, with over 80% as singletons. This TCR derives from a woman aged 70-85 years with active or convalescent COVID-19. This chain links TRBV9 with TRBJ1-2; D ambiguous. Sequencing used peripheral blood. CDR3 in amino acids: CASSVQVEYGYTF. DNA for the CDR3: TGTGCCAGCAGCGTTCAAGTAGAGTATGGCTACACCTTC.